These T cell receptor beta chains were read from a single sample in a study of T cell repertoires in cytomegalovirus infection. TCRdb reprocessed the reads with MiXCR, giving one entry per CDR3 protein. The sample contains 740,000 or so distinct CDR3 sequences, 35% of which appear only once. The sequencing sample was made of PBMCs. The receptors derive from a human donor in good health (CMV status not recorded). Some clones in this sample may be carry-over from other donors' samples. Each CDR3 is given with its conserved first and last residue. Clone size is shown for a subset of rows, as once, few, many or a class of expanded clone.

j_call v_call clone_size cdr3_aa
TRBJ1-6 TRBV11-2 many CASSLLGQGGSPLHF
TRBJ2-7 TRBV20-1 few CSAPRGYEQYF
TRBJ2-4 TRBV15 - CATSRDRGGGNIQYF
TRBJ2-4 TRBV7-2 many CASSFGGVAKNIQYF
TRBJ2-2 TRBV19 few CASKGKTGGPRTGELFF
TRBJ2-1 TRBV7-2 few CASSDKRYNEQFF
TRBJ1-5 TRBV28 - CASSPSQPQHF
TRBJ1-1 TRBV27 few CATQSGANTEAFF
TRBJ2-2 TRBV7-2 few CASSLASGRTGELFF
TRBJ1-2 TRBV5-4 many CASSLDSKYGYTF
TRBJ2-7 TRBV28 - CASSAGRYYEQYF
TRBJ2-7 TRBV19 - CASSPVTSGASSYEQYF
TRBJ1-1 TRBV7-2 - CASSSTGVHTEAFF
TRBJ1-1 TRBV7-3 few CASSYGQSEAFF
TRBJ2-1 TRBV19 few CASRTSYSYNEQFF
TRBJ2-1 TRBV7-2 many CASSLGVVAGGDEQFF
TRBJ1-3 TRBV6-2/TRBV6-3 - CASRDPGVAGNTIYF
TRBJ1-5 TRBV19 - CASRRRDSNQPPHF
TRBJ2-5 TRBV2 - CASNLIQGPKETQCF
TRBJ1-1 TRBV7-9 few CASSHQAYTEAFF
TRBJ2-1 TRBV28 few CASEGLADNEQFF
TRBJ1-1 TRBV7-9 once CASSFDGTVNTEAFF
TRBJ2-7 TRBV11-2 - CVSSLSPSSAYEQYF
TRBJ2-7 TRBV3-1 few CAAGGHEQYF
TRBJ1-2 TRBV12-3/TRBV12-4 few CASSLTRDRGGYTF
TRBJ1-3 TRBV12-3/TRBV12-4 few CASSNFRTMIDSGNTIYF
TRBJ1-1 TRBV25-1 - CASSPGADYEAFF
TRBJ1-2 TRBV28 few CASSSPSGDGYTF
TRBJ2-5 TRBV12-3/TRBV12-4 - CASSLGGPAETQYF
TRBJ2-7 TRBV28 - CASSLNPRGEQYF
TRBJ1-2 TRBV28 - CASSFPGQGPYGYTF
TRBJ2-3 TRBV6-5 few CASHPGWHTPSNTDTQYF
TRBJ2-1 TRBV7-6 - CASSLRTSGGSYNEQFF
TRBJ2-7 TRBV27 few CASSPYPGTGKSYEQYF
TRBJ1-1 TRBV6-5 few CASTHGGRWVNTEAFF
TRBJ2-1 TRBV7-8 many CASNARTSGGHEQFF
TRBJ2-1 TRBV7-9 - CASSLPPETTEQFF
TRBJ1-3 TRBV10-3 - CAIMAALGNTIYF
TRBJ2-1 TRBV7-2 many CASSPAMSSYNEQFF
TRBJ2-7 TRBV6-6 - CASTDSHEHYEQYF
TRBJ2-1 TRBV7-7 few CASSLERGLAGVNEQFF
TRBJ2-5 TRBV6-8 - CASSSAAAQETQYF
TRBJ2-1 TRBV24-1 few CATSDVKTGPSSYNEQFF